The clone carrying this T cell receptor beta chain was seen once. The V and J ends lost 0 bases and 0 bases respectively, with 8 bases between them. CDR3 length equals 15 residues. CDR1 and CDR2 (germline): MGHRA, YSYEKL. The data stem from a study of blood T cell repertoires in COVID-19. Profiled with immunoSEQ multiplex PCR; TCRdb holds only in-frame clones, not every one. The sample lists 30,000 to 35,000 clones, under 85% occurring once. Sample: peripheral blood. This sequence was found in a man older than 75 with acute or convalescent COVID-19. This sequence joins TRBV4-1 and TRBJ1-2; tentatively, D is TRBD1 (6 bases). CDR3 residues: CASSQEGAPNYGYTF. The DNA for the CDR3 is TGCGCCAGCAGCCAAGAGGGGGCTCCTAACTATGGCTACACCTTC.